This T cell receptor (beta chain) was obtained from a study of blood T cells in healthy people across ages. Study-wide results and caveats: It was found that TCR beta diversity correlated strongly with the percentage of naive T cells. Diversity figures derived from one million T cells were judged to underestimate the true value. Long-lived donors carried more naive CD4+ cells and greater diversity than aged donors.

As to this clonotype: Its antigen is unknown.

Primers used in a second PCR of about 6 to 12 cycles were a sample-barcoded 5' primer and a J-beta primer mix. TCRdb re-called the 5' RACE reads through MiXCR, storing one row per CDR3 protein. The table includes around 750,000 distinct CDR3 sequences, roughly 53% detected once. The sample providers were healthy Caucasian people from Russia, aged about 6 to 90. Germline V CDR1 and CDR2: SGHRS, YFSETQ. J was trimmed by 5 bases and V by 1 base; bases with no gene match: 3. The CDR3 is 16 amino acids. Source material: blood. The TCR was taken from an older man in good health. J is TRBJ2-1 and V is TRBV5-1; 13 positions agree with TRBD2. In nucleotides, the CDR3 is TGCGCCAGCAGCTTGACTAGCGGGAGGGGGCACAATGAGCAGTTCTTC. Its translation is CASSLTSGRGHNEQFF.